Shown below are 25 T cell receptor beta chains from a single sample sequenced in a study of cytomegalovirus exposure and HLA in healthy donors. The study ran its PCR with 60 Vbeta and 13 Jbeta primers. Generated by immunoSEQ multiplex PCR, the TCRdb table keeps only in-frame clones and is missing some. The sample lists about 170,000 clones, about 75% occurring once. Material: PBMCs. These receptor sequences come from a man aged 35 to 55 in good health and CMV-seropositive.

The genes are TRBV18 and TRBJ2-1, with D possibly being TRBD2 (6 bases). CDR1 KGHSH and CDR2 LQKENI come from the germline V gene. The CDR3 runs to 16 residues. The V end lost 0 bases, the J end lost 3 bases, and 12 bases lay between the germline ends. The CDR3 sequence: CASSPPGGSVYNEQFF. CDR3 DNA sequence: TGTGCCAGCTCACCACCGGGGGGTAGCGTCTACAATGAGCAGTTCTTC.

The genes are TRBV19 and TRBJ2-3, with a possible D match to TRBD1 (6 bases). This CDR3 comprises 15 residues. Germline-derived CDR1 and CDR2 are LNHDA and SQIVND (reference sequence). Trimming left V 1 base short and J 5 bases short, with 13 bases between. CDR3 coding DNA: TGTGCCAGTAGTATAGTACAGGGATTGCGAGATACGCAGTATTTT. It specifies CASSIVQGLRDTQYF. The full variable domain, rest sourced from reference TRBV19 and TRBJ2-3, is DGGITQSPKYLFRKEGQNVTLSCEQNLNHDAMYWYRQDPGQGLRLIYYSQIVNDFQKGDIAEGYSVSREKKESFPLTVTSAQKNPTAFYLCASSIVQGLRDTQYFGPGTRLTVL.

This clone was detected a few times. The rearrangement joins TRBV7-6 to TRBJ2-2; tentatively, D is TRBD2 (5 bases). V lost 5 bases to trimming and J lost 5 bases, with 15 bases between them. The CDR3 is made up of 15 amino acids. The germline V gene has CDR1 SGHVS and CDR2 FNYEAQ. CDR3 region: CASSVGRGWTGELFF. CDR3 nucleotides: TGTGCCAGCAGCGTAGGACGGGGTTGGACCGGGGAGCTGTTTTTT.

This chain connects TRBV6-5 to TRBJ2-1; D is unresolved. The CDR3 spans 12 residues. Trimming took 3 bases from V and 7 from J, leaving 7 bases between them. Germline CDR1 is MNHEY and CDR2 is SVGAGI. CDR3 in DNA: TGTGCCAGCAGTTATTCGGGTAATGAGCAGTTCTTC. Protein: CASSYSGNEQFF.

The rearrangement links TRBV5-6 to TRBJ2-1; 11 bases match TRBD2. The CDR3 has 15 residues. V lost 5 bases, J lost 5 bases, and 6 bases stayed unmatched. Germline V gene data show CDR1 as SGHDT and CDR2 as YYEEEE. DNA of the CDR3: TGTGCCAGCAGTTACGGACTAGCGGGTCACAATGAGCAGTTCTTC. Translating it yields CASSYGLAGHNEQFF.

The chain uses TRBV7-9 and TRBJ2-3; 10 bases match TRBD2. Germline V CDR1 and CDR2: SEHNR, FQNEAQ (reference sequence). The CDR3 has 15 residues. The junction had 6 bases not matched to a gene; V was cut back by 6 bases and J by 3 bases. The CDR3 DNA is TGTGCCAGCAGGCCTTTAGCGGGAGGTACAGATACGCAGTATTTT. Its protein product is CASRPLAGGTDTQYF.

This sequence joins TRBV6-1 and TRBJ1-2, with TRBD1 matching 9 bases. CDR1 and CDR2 from the germline V gene are MNHNS and SASEGT. CDR3 length: 19 residues. Trimming removed 0 bases from V and 7 bases from J; junction bases left unmatched: 18. CDR3: CASSEALAGQGRTSVGYTF. The DNA of the CDR3 is TGTGCCAGCAGTGAAGCGCTGGCGGGACAGGGTAGGACGTCGGTTGGCTACACCTTC.

The chain is built from TRBV19 and TRBJ1-2; maybe TRBD1 (6 bases). This CDR3 is built from 16 residues. The germline V gene encodes CDR1 LNHDA and CDR2 SQIVND (reference sequence). Trimming stripped 1 base from V and 7 bases from J, with 19 bases between. The CDR3 protein is CASSIGGGGASLGYTF. The CDR3 nucleotides are TGTGCCAGTAGTATAGGTGGGGGGGGCGCGTCCCTTGGCTACACCTTC.

CDR3 region: CASSVGAGAANEQFF. DNA of the CDR3: TGTGCCAGCAGTGTGGGAGCGGGAGCAGCCAATGAGCAGTTCTTC. The V call is TRBV2, the J call TRBJ2-1, with TRBD2 matching 8 bases. This CDR3 contains 15 residues. V shed 4 bases, J shed 6 bases, and the junction held 8 bases outside the gene matches. Per the germline V gene, CDR1 is SNHLY and CDR2 is FYNNEI.

The chain has TRBV6-1 and TRBJ2-3; 9 bases fit TRBD1. Germline values: CDR1 MNHNS, CDR2 SASEGT. With 3 bases clipped from V and 6 bases from J, the junction kept 10 bases outside the gene matches. The CDR3 is made up of 16 amino acids. The CDR3 protein is CASSEAPGQGSDTQYF. CDR3 coding DNA: TGTGCCAGCAGTGAGGCCCCGGGACAGGGATCCGATACGCAGTATTTT.

V is TRBV7-9 and J is TRBJ1-2; 8 bases match TRBD1. This CDR3 comprises 14 residues. The J segment lost 4 bases and the V segment lost 3 bases, leaving 4 bases of the junction unmatched. Germline V gene data show CDR1 as SEHNR and CDR2 as FQNEAQ (reference sequence). CDR3 nucleotide sequence: TGTGCCAGCAGCTTGCAGGGGGCGGGCTATGGCTACACCTTC. The encoded protein is CASSLQGAGYGYTF.

The V and J genes are TRBV4-1 and TRBJ2-7; D is unclear. The CDR3 length is 15 residues. Trimming removed 1 base from V and 7 bases from J, with 17 bases in between. From germline, CDR1 is MGHRA and CDR2 YSYEKL. The CDR3 sequence: CASSQGHGPLAEQYF. The DNA for the CDR3 is TGCGCCAGCAGCCAAGGTCATGGGCCCCTGGCTGAGCAGTACTTC.

This rearrangement joins TRBV6-5 to TRBJ2-2; no clear D gene. The CDR3 covers 13 residues. Germline V CDR1 and CDR2: MNHEY, SVGAGI. V dropped 5 bases and J dropped 6 bases, with 10 bases sitting between them. CDR3 loop: CASSLSTAGELFF. In nucleotides, the CDR3 is TGTGCCAGCAGTCTCTCTACAGCCGGGGAGCTGTTTTTT.

The chain uses TRBV5-1 and TRBJ2-1; TRBD2 agrees at 8 bases. The trim removed 6 bases at V and 6 bases at J, leaving 5 bases unmatched. The CDR3 covers 13 residues. Per germline, CDR1 SGHRS and CDR2 YFSETQ. This CDR3 is CASKVAGSNEQFF. CDR3 DNA sequence: TGCGCCAGCAAGGTAGCGGGAAGCAATGAGCAGTTCTTC.

The CDR3 here is CASSSLAGAGTGELFF. The CDR3 nucleotides are TGCGCCAGCAGCTCCCTAGCGGGAGCGGGTACCGGGGAGCTGTTTTTT. The rearrangement links TRBV5-1 to TRBJ2-2; TRBD2 aligns across 10 bases. Germline CDR1 SGHRS, CDR2 YFSETQ. This CDR3 comprises 16 residues. The ends lost 3 bases at V and 5 bases at J; junction bases unmatched: 7.

The chain combines TRBV25-1 with TRBJ2-5; 8 bases map to TRBD2. V lost 1 base, J lost 7 bases, and 14 bases stayed unmatched. Germline assignment: CDR1 MGHDK and CDR2 SYGVNS. The length of the CDR3 is 17 residues. CDR3: CASSELFPQAGEGTQYF. The DNA for the CDR3 is TGTGCCAGCAGTGAATTGTTTCCCCAAGCGGGAGAGGGGACCCAGTACTTC.

This chain joins TRBV4-2 and TRBJ2-2; 7 positions match TRBD2. Trimming cost V 4 bases and J 2 bases; bases outside gene matches: 4. From germline, CDR1 is LGHNA and CDR2 YNFKEQ. This CDR3 has 15 residues. The CDR3 loop reads CASSPGTTNTGELFF. In DNA, the CDR3 is TGTGCCAGCAGCCCCGGGACTACCAACACCGGGGAGCTGTTTTTT.

The chain recombines TRBV6-6 with TRBJ2-1, with a possible D match to TRBD1 (5 bases). This CDR3 is 14 amino acids long. CDR1 is MNHNY, CDR2 SVGAGI, per germline (reference sequence). Trimming cost V 5 bases and J 7 bases, with 15 bases left between them. CDR3 DNA sequence: TGTGCCAGCAGTAAGACAGATTCTGGGAATGAGCAGTTCTTC. It specifies CASSKTDSGNEQFF.

The CDR3 is CASSLGGLAGQQFF. DNA of the CDR3: TGCGCCAGCAGCTTGGGGGGACTAGCGGGCCAGCAGTTCTTC. This chain connects TRBV5-1 to TRBJ2-1; TRBD2 matches 12 bases. The V gene's germline CDR1 is SGHRS and CDR2 YFSETQ. J was trimmed by 11 bases and V by 0 bases; bases with no gene match: 3. The CDR3 has 14 residues.

V usage is TRBV11-2 and J usage is TRBJ1-2; 7 positions agree with TRBD1. Losses at the gene ends were 3 bases for V and 3 bases for J; bases not matched to a gene: 7. CDR1 and CDR2 from the germline V gene are SGHAT and FQNNGV. The CDR3 runs 15 residues. The CDR3 region has the DNA TGTGCCAGCAGCTTGGAGGGGGCAGTCGACTATGGCTACACCTTC. Translated, it gives CASSLEGAVDYGYTF.

The gene calls are TRBV5-1 and TRBJ2-5; 9 nucleotides match TRBD2. Germline V CDR1 and CDR2: SGHRS, YFSETQ. Unmatched junction bases numbered 6, after V lost 7 bases and J lost 5 bases. CDR3 length equals 13 residues. CDR3 sequence (DNA): TGCGCCAGCTCCAGAACTAGCGGGGAGACCCAGTACTTC. It yields the protein CASSRTSGETQYF.

As DNA, the CDR3 is TGTGCCAGCACCCCGGGACTAGCGGGGAGGTCCTACAATGAGCAGTTCTTC. Translating gives CASTPGLAGRSYNEQFF. The chain couples TRBV9 to TRBJ2-1, with 13 bases aligning to TRBD2. The CDR3 is made up of 17 amino acids. Germline assignment: CDR1 SGDLS and CDR2 YYNGEE. V lost 6 bases and J lost 1; bases outside the gene matches: 7.

The CDR3 nucleotides are TGTGCCAGCACCCGGGACACAGTGAACACTGAAGCTTTCTTT. The encoded protein is CASTRDTVNTEAFF. V gene TRBV6-1 combines with J gene TRBJ1-1, with D perhaps matching TRBD1 (6 bases). V was pared by 7 bases and J by 0 bases, with 12 bases between. This CDR3 has 14 residues. Germline CDR1 is MNHNS and CDR2 is SASEGT.

This clone was observed a few times. The V gene is TRBV6-1, the J gene TRBJ2-7; no definite D call. This CDR3 region has 15 residues. Germline V gene data show CDR1 as MNHNS and CDR2 as SASEGT. V was clipped by 3 bases and J by 1 base, with 13 bases between them. The CDR3 nucleotides read TGTGCCAGCAGTGAGCCCTCCGCTCAGTCCTACGAGCAGTACTTC. Protein product: CASSEPSAQSYEQYF.

In this sample, this clone turned up a few times. This chain connects TRBV6-5 to TRBJ2-3, with 7 bases fitting TRBD1. The V and J ends lost 6 bases and 2 bases, in that order; junction bases with no gene match: 8. CDR3 size: 15 residues. Germline CDR1 reads MNHEY; CDR2 reads SVGAGI. CDR3 in DNA: TGTGCCAGCAGCCCGGGACAGATATACACAGATACGCAGTATTTT. Translated: CASSPGQIYTDTQYF.